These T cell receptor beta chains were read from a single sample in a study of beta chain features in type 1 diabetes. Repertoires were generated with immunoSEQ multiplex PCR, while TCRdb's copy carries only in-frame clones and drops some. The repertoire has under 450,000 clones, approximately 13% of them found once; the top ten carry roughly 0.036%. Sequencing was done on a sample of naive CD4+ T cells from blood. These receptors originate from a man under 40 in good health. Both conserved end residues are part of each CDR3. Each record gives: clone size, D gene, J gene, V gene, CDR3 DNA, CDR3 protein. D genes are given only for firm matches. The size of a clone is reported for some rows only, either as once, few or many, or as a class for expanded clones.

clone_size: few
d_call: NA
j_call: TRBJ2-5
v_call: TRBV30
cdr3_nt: TGTGCCTGGGCCGTGGGGAATCGAGAGACCCAGTACTTC
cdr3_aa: CAWAVGNRETQYF

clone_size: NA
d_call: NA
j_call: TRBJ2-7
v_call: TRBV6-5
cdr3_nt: TGTGCCAGCAGTTACTCCGCAGGGGCGTACGAGCAGTACTTC
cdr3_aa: CASSYSAGAYEQYF

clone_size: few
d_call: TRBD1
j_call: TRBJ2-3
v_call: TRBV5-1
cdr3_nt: TGCGCCAGCAGCGCAGGGGACAGATCCACAGATACGCAGTATTTT
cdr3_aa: CASSAGDRSTDTQYF

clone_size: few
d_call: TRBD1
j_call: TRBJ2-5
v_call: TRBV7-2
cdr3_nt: TGTGCCAGCAGCCCAGACAGGGGGAGGGAGACCCAGTACTTC
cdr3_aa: CASSPDRGRETQYF

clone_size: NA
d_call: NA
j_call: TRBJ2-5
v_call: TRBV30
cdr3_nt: TGTGCCTGGAGTCGAGGGGCAAATAAAGAGACCCAGTACTTC
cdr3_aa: CAWSRGANKETQYF

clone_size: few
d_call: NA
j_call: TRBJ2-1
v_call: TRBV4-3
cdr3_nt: TGCGCCAGCAGCCAAGATGTTAAGGATGAGCAGTTCTTC
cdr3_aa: CASSQDVKDEQFF

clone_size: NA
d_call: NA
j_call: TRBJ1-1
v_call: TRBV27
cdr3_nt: TGTGCCAGCAGTTTCCACAGGTCGATGAACACTGAAGCTTTCTTT
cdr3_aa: CASSFHRSMNTEAFF

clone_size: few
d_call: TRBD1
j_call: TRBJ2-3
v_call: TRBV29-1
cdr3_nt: TGCAGCGTTGCTCGGACAGGGTCGAAAGATACGCAGTATTTT
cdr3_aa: CSVARTGSKDTQYF

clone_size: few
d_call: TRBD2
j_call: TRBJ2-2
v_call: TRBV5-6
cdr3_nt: TGTGCCAGCAGCCCGATAACTAGCGATACGAACACCGGGGAGCTGTTTTTT
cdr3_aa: CASSPITSDTNTGELFF

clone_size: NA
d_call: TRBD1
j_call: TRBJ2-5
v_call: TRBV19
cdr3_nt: TGTGCCAGTAGTTATAACAGGGGCCAAGAGACCCAGTACTTC
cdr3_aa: CASSYNRGQETQYF

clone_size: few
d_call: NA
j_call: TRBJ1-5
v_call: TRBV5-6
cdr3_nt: TGTGCCAGCAGCTTGGCCGGTCAGCCCCAGCATTTT
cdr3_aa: CASSLAGQPQHF

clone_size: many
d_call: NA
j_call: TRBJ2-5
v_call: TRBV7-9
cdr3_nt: TGTGCCAGCAGCTCCAGGGTCCAAGAGACCCAGTACTTC
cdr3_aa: CASSSRVQETQYF

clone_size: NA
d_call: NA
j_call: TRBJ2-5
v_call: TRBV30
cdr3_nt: TGTGCCTGGAGTGTACAGATACAGGGAGGGTTAGAGACCCAGTACTTC
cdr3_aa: CAWSVQIQGGLETQYF

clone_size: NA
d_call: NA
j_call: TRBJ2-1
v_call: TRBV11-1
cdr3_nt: TGTGCCAGCAGCCCTGACACTCCTAGCGACTACAATGAGCAGTTCTTC
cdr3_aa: CASSPDTPSDYNEQFF

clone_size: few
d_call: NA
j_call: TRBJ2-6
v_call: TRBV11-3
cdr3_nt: TGTGCCAGCAGCCGTCCTGCCCCTGGGGCCAACGTCCTGACTTTC
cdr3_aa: CASSRPAPGANVLTF

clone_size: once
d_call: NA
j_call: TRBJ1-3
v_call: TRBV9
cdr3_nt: TGTGCCAGCGGCCGGGGGTCTTCCCACTCTGGAAACACCATATATTTT
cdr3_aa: CASGRGSSHSGNTIYF

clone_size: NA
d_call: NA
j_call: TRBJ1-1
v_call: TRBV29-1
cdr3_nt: TGCAGCGTTGAACGGGGTAGTGTGGCTGAAGCTTTCTTT
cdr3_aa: CSVERGSVAEAFF

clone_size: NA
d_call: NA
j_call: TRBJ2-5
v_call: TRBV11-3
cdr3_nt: TGTGCCAGCAGCTCCGTATTTCGCAAAATGGAGACCCAGTACTTC
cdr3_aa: CASSSVFRKMETQYF

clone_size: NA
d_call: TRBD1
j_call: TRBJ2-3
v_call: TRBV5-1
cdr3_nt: TGCGCCAGCAGCGAGACCGCCGGGACAGGGTCAGATACGCAGTATTTT
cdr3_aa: CASSETAGTGSDTQYF

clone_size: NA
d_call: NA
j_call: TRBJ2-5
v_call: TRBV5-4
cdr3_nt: TGTGCCAGCAGCTTGGATCCGGGGGGCCTGGGTGAGACCCAGTACTTC
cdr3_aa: CASSLDPGGLGETQYF

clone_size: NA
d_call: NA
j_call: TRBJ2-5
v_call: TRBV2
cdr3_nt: TGTGCCAGCCTTAGAGGATCCCGAGGCATGGAGACCCAGTACTTC
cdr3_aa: CASLRGSRGMETQYF

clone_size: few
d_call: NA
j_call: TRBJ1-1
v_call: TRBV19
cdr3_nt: TGTGCCAGTAGTATAGACGCAGTGAACACTGAAGCTTTCTTT
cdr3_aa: CASSIDAVNTEAFF

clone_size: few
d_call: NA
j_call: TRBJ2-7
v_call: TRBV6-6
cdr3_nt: TGTGCCAGCAGTTACTCCTCGCGCGAGCAGTACTTC
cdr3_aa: CASSYSSREQYF

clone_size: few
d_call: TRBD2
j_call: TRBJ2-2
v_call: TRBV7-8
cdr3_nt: TGTGCCAGCAGGGGGACTAGCGGGCCGAACACCGGGGAGCTGTTTTTT
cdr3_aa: CASRGTSGPNTGELFF

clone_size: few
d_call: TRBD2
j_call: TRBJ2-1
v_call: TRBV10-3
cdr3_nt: TGTGCCATCAGTGGGATAGCGGGCAATGAGCAGTTCTTC
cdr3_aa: CAISGIAGNEQFF

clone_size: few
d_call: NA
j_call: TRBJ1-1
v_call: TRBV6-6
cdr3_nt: TGTGCCAGCAGTTACATCACAGGTGGCACTGAAGCTTTCTTT
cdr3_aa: CASSYITGGTEAFF

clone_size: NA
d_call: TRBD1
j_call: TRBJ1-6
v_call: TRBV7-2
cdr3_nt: TGTGCCAGCAGCTTAGGACAGGGTCGCAATTCACCCCTCCACTTT
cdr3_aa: CASSLGQGRNSPLHF

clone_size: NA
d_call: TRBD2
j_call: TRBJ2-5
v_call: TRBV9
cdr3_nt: TGTGCCAGCAGCGTAGATCCTTTAGCGGGGGTAAAAGAGACCCAGTACTTC
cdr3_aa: CASSVDPLAGVKETQYF

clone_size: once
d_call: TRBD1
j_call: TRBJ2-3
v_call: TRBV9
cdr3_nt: TGTGCCAGCAGCGCCCGGACAGGGGGCGTTCATACGCAGTATTTT
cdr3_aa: CASSARTGGVHTQYF

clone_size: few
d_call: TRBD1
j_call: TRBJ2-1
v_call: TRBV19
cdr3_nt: TGTGCCAGTAGTAGGGGACAGAGATACAATGAGCAGTTCTTC
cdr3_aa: CASSRGQRYNEQFF

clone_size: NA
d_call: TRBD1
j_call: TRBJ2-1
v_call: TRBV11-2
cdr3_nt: TGTGCCAGCAGCTTAGTGGCTCCAGGGGGCCGGGCACTACACAATGAGCAGTTCTTC
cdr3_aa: CASSLVAPGGRALHNEQFF

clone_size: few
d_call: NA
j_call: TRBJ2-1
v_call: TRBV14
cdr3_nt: TGTGCCAGCAGCCCAATCAGGGGGGGCAACGATGAGCAGTTCTTC
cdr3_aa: CASSPIRGGNDEQFF

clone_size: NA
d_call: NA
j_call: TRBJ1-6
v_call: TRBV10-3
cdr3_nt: TGTGCCATCAGAGACAGCTATAATTCACCCCTCCACTTT
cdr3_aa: CAIRDSYNSPLHF

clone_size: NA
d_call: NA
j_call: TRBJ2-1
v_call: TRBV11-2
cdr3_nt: TGTGCCAGCAGCTTAGTAAGGAGGAATGAGCAGTTCTTC
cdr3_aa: CASSLVRRNEQFF

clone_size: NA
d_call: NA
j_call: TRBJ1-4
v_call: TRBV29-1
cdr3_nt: TGCAGCGTTGTCAGTGACTTTAATGAAAAACTGTTTTTT
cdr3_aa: CSVVSDFNEKLFF

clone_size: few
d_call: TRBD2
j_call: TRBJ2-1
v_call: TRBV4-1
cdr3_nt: TGCGCCAGCACCCCGGGACTAGCGGGCTACAATGAGCAGTTCTTC
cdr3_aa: CASTPGLAGYNEQFF

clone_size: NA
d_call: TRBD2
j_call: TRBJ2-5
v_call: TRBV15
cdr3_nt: TGTGCCACCAGCAGAGATCGACTAGCGGGAGTGGAGACCCAGTACTTC
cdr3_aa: CATSRDRLAGVETQYF

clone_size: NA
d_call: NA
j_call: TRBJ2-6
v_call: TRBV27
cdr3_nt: TGTGCCAGCAGTTCCCCGAGCTCTGGGGCCAACGTCCTGACTTTC
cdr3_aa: CASSSPSSGANVLTF

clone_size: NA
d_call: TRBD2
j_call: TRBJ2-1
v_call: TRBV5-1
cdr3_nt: TGCGCCAGCAGCCTAACGCCGGGACTAGGAAGCAATGAGCAGTTCTTC
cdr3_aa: CASSLTPGLGSNEQFF

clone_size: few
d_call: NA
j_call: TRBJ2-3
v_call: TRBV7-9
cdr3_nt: TGTGCCAGCAGCAAGGATTGGAGCACAGATACGCAGTATTTT
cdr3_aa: CASSKDWSTDTQYF

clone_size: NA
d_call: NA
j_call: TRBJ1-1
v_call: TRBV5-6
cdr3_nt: TGTGCCAGCAGCTTGAGGTGGAACACTGAAGCTTTCTTT
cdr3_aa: CASSLRWNTEAFF